These 2 T cell receptor beta chains share one sample of origin, sequenced in a study of shared clonotypes between healthy human individuals. TCRdb keeps only in-frame clones here, not all; method: immunoSEQ multiplex PCR. Of some 2,000,000 clones in the sample, around 95% were seen once. Material: naive CD4+ T cells sorted from blood. Specified subset: CD45RA+ positively selected. The origin of the receptors is a man younger than 35 in good health.

The chain has TRBV19 and TRBJ1-6; no firm D call. Trimming pared 3 bases from V and 8 bases from J, leaving 11 bases between. CDR1 LNHDA and CDR2 SQIVND come from the germline V gene (reference sequence). The CDR3 has 14 amino acids. The CDR3 DNA sequence: TGTGCCAGTAGTATGAACATACAACATTCACCCCTCCACTTT. Its protein product is CASSMNIQHSPLHF. The full variable domain, rest sourced from reference TRBV19 and TRBJ1-6, is DGGITQSPKYLFRKEGQNVTLSCEQNLNHDAMYWYRQDPGQGLRLIYYSQIVNDFQKGDIAEGYSVSREKKESFPLTVTSAQKNPTAFYLCASSMNIQHSPLHFGNGTRLTVT.

The J gene is TRBJ2-1, the V gene TRBV25-1; D may be TRBD1 (5 bases). Trimming left V 1 base short and J 3 bases short, with 10 bases between. The CDR3 is 15 residues long. Per the germline V gene, CDR1 is MGHDK and CDR2 is SYGVNS. The CDR3 protein is CASSECRQFYNEQFF. In DNA form, the CDR3 reads TGTGCCAGCAGTGAATGTCGACAGTTCTACAATGAGCAGTTCTTC.